Sequencing of this TCR beta chain was carried out in a study of T cells in Graves' hyperthyroidism and ophthalmopathy. From RNA transcripts, TCR beta CDR3 regions were amplified. The TCR CDR3 was amplified in a first-round RT-PCR using the HTBI primer set. TCRdb re-called the multiplex PCR reads through MiXCR, storing one row per CDR3 protein. The sample contains roughly 600,000 distinct CDR3 sequences, approximately 14% of which appear only once. V shed 0 bases, J shed 0 bases, and the junction held 2 bases outside the gene matches. Germline CDR1 is SGHVS and CDR2 is FNYEAQ. This CDR3 region has 16 residues. This clonotype was detected many times.

The rearrangement links TRBV7-6 to TRBJ1-3; 7 nucleotides line up with TRBD1. Material for sequencing was blood. This clonotype was obtained from a woman aged 50 to 60 with Graves' ophthalmopathy. The CDR3 reads CASSLAWDSSGNTIYF. Written as DNA, the CDR3 is TGTGCCAGCAGCTTAGCCTGGGACAGCTCTGGAAACACCATATATTTT.